This TCR beta chain was identified during a study of T cell repertoires in cytomegalovirus infection. TCRdb analysed the reads with MiXCR anew, one entry per CDR3 protein. The repertoire holds roughly 150,000 distinct CDR3 sequences, about a quarter seen once, with 11% in the top ten. Trimming shortened V by 1 base and J by 3 bases, and 7 bases separated the two germline ends. The CDR3 runs to 13 residues. CDR1 is SGHDT, CDR2 YYEEEE, per germline. This sequence was found in a human donor in good health (CMV status not recorded). Some clones in this sample may be carry-over from other donors' samples. The sequenced material came from PBMCs. The rearrangement joins TRBV5-6 to TRBJ1-1; no firm D call. In DNA, the CDR3 is TGTGCCAGCAGCTTGCGTTGGGACACTGAAGCTTTCTTT. Encoded protein: CASSLRWDTEAFF.